This entry lists 4 T cell receptor beta chains sequenced from one sample in a study of OX40 agonist ivuxolimab in advanced cancers. Measured with immunoSEQ multiplex PCR; TCRdb has only the in-frame clones, and not every one. Among around 40,000 clones, roughly 91% were seen once, and the ten largest hold roughly an eighth. Sequencing used CD4+ or CD8+ T cells sorted from blood, obtained in a trial of the OX40 agonist ivuxolimab. The receptors shown here come from an adult with an advanced solid tumor such as melanoma, head and neck, liver or kidney cancer.

The V call is TRBV29-1, the J call TRBJ2-1; the D gene could be TRBD1 or TRBD2 (5 bases each). CDR1 is SQVTM and CDR2 is ANQGSEA in the germline V gene. This CDR3 comprises 16 residues. The V gene lost 5 bases and the J gene lost 2 bases, with 19 bases spanning the gap. The CDR3 DNA sequence: TGCAGCGTTCTTACCCCTGAGCAGGGAGCCTACAATGAGCAGTTCTTC. Translation: CSVLTPEQGAYNEQFF.

This chain joins TRBV19 and TRBJ2-1; 7 positions agree with TRBD2. Germline V gene sequence: CDR1 LNHDA, CDR2 SQIVND (reference sequence). The CDR3 sequence is 15 residues long. The J segment lost 7 bases and the V segment lost 7 bases, leaving 13 bases of the junction unmatched. The CDR3 spells CASTGGREDSNEQFF. Written as DNA, the CDR3 is TGTGCCAGTACCGGGGGGAGGGAAGACTCAAATGAGCAGTTCTTC. Looking up the rest from reference TRBV19 and TRBJ2-1 gives the full variable domain: DGGITQSPKYLFRKEGQNVTLSCEQNLNHDAMYWYRQDPGQGLRLIYYSQIVNDFQKGDIAEGYSVSREKKESFPLTVTSAQKNPTAFYLCASTGGREDSNEQFFGPGTRLTVL.

The rearrangement joins TRBV11-2 to TRBJ1-2; tentatively, D is TRBD1 (5 bases). The CDR3 consists of 15 residues. Trimming stripped 5 bases from V and 0 bases from J, with 13 bases between. Germline CDR1 SGHAT, CDR2 FQNNGV. This CDR3 is CASSPPGSSNYGYTF. The CDR3 DNA is TGTGCCAGCAGCCCCCCAGGGAGTTCTAACTATGGCTACACCTTC.

This clone was picked up one time. V and J are TRBV13 and TRBJ1-1; unclear D gene. The V gene's germline CDR1 is PRHDT and CDR2 FYEKMQ (reference sequence). The CDR3 totals 14 residues. Trimming took off 2 bases at V and 5 bases at J, with 12 bases between the two ends. This CDR3 is CASSLRARPTEAFF. CDR3 nucleotide sequence: TGTGCCAGCAGCTTAAGAGCCAGGCCTACTGAAGCTTTCTTT.